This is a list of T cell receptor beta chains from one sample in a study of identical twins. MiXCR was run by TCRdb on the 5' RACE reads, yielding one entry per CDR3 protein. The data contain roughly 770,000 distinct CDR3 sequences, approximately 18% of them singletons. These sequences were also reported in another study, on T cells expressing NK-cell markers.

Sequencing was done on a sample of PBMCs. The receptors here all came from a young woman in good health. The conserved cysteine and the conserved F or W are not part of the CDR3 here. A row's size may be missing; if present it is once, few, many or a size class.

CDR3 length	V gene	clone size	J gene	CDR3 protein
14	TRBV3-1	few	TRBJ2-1	ASSRRTSGAHNEQF
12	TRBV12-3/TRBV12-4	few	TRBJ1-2	ASRGTIANYGYT
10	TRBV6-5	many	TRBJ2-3	ATQGYTDTQY
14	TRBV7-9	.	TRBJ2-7	ASSLPRGLSSYEQY
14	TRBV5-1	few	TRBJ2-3	ASRPLSGRIADTQY
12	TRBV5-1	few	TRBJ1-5	ASSVDRDGQPQH
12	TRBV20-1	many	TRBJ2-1	SAREWTVYNEQF
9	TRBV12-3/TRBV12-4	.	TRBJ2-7	ASRGGGEQY
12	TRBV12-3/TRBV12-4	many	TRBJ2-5	ASSLRGGQETQY
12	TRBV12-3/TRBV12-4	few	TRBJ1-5	ASSPPGRNQPQH
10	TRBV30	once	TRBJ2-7	AWSVGGVSGY
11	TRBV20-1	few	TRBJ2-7	SANGQGRREQY
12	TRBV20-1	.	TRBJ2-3	SASFVIGTDTQY
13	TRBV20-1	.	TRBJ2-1	SARGWGPTRDEQF
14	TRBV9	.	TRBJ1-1	ASSVGTGGLNTEAF
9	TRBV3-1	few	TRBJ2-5	ASSQAATQY
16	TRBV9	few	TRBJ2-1	ASSVDRGWGTTYNEQF
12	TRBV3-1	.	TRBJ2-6	ASSERAGANVLT
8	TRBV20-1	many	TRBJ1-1	SALEGEAF
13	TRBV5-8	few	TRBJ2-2	ASSSGTGRTGELF
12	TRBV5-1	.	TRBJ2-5	ASSLAVTEETQY
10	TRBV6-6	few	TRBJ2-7	ASSYSPHEQY